The clone carrying this TCR beta chain came up a few times. Its specificity is not known. These data are taken from a study of cytomegalovirus exposure and HLA in healthy donors. Study-level points and caveats: Follow-up analysis later connected one missense variant in DCLRE1C with trimming of TCR beta V- and J-genes.

Primers included in the PCR were 60 Vbeta and 13 Jbeta primers. Profiled with immunoSEQ multiplex PCR; TCRdb holds only in-frame clones, not every one. The repertoire holds about 140,000 clones, approximately 80% seen once, with about 3.4% in the top ten. The length of the CDR3 is 15 residues. The germline V gene has CDR1 SGHTA and CDR2 FQGNSA. Trimming at V came to 1 base and at J to 2 bases, leaving 3 bases not matched to a gene. This receptor was taken from a middle-aged man in good health and CMV-seronegative. Sequencing input: PBMCs. J is TRBJ2-5 and V is TRBV7-2; 8 bases map to TRBD1. CDR3 sequence: CASSLVGTGQETQYF. CDR3 bases: TGTGCCAGCAGCTTAGTGGGGACAGGACAAGAGACCCAGTACTTC.